The present T cell receptor (beta chain) was sequenced within a study of beta chain features in type 1 diabetes. General study results and limits: Moderate yet significant TCRB CDR3 shortening was seen in Type 1 diabetes patients in all four CD4+ subsets. Compared with healthy donors, patients appeared to share more similar naive, central memory and regulatory TCRB repertoires. HLA influence on TCRB rearrangement stayed unresolved here.

The CDR3 covers 13 residues. The ends lost 5 bases at V and 4 bases at J; junction bases unmatched: 3. CDR1 and CDR2 (germline): MGHRA, YSYEKL. Reverse transcription of all isolated RNA meant that expressed TCRB transcripts were sequenced. Sequenced by immunoSEQ multiplex PCR; TCRdb stores in-frame clones only, minus some. The sample includes 400,000 to 600,000 clones, 30% of them seen just once. Using CD45RO/CCR7/CD25/CD127/CD95/CD27, CD4+ naive, central memory, regulatory and stem cell-like memory cells were sorted. Note on this clone: Its antigen is still unknown.

The origin of this receptor is a man aged 18 to 29 in good health. The chain joins TRBV4-1 to TRBJ1-2, with 8 bases identical to TRBD1. What was sequenced was naive CD4+ T cells from blood. The CDR3 protein is CASSDRGFYGYTF. The CDR3 region has the DNA TGCGCCAGCAGCGACAGGGGATTCTATGGCTACACCTTC.